The clone carrying this TCR beta chain was recorded a few times. The sample originates from a study of blood T cells in healthy people across ages. The second PCR ran about 6 to 12 cycles with a sample-barcoded 5' primer and J-beta primers. Researchers report that each sample yielded at least 3 million CDR3-containing paired-end reads. One entry per CDR3 protein, called by TCRdb with MiXCR from the 5' RACE reads. In the table there are over 1,200,000 distinct CDR3 sequences, around 55% of which are singletons. V lost 4 bases and J 13 bases, leaving 27 bases between the germline ends. Per the germline V gene, CDR1 is SGHRS and CDR2 is YFSETQ. This CDR3 is 16 amino acids long.

This rearrangement joins TRBV5-1 to TRBJ2-4; a weak D match, TRBD1 (6 bases). The sequence was obtained from a man in his late teens or twenties in good health. Source material: blood. The CDR3 nucleotides read TGCGCCAGCAGCCATGATGACGACAGGTTGCCCCCCGGGCAGTACTTC. Protein product: CASSHDDDRLPPGQYF.